Below, one TCR beta chain is given with its context. This sample stems from a study of shared clonotypes between healthy human individuals. TCRdb keeps only in-frame clones here, not all; method: immunoSEQ multiplex PCR. The sample holds a few million clones, under 97% seen once. CDR1 GTSNPN and CDR2 SVGIG come from the germline V gene (reference sequence). Trimming removed 3 bases from V and 4 bases from J, with 12 bases in between. The CDR3 has 14 residues. Specimen: naive CD4+ T cells sorted from blood. Documented subset: CD45RA+ positively selected. The V gene is TRBV30, the J gene TRBJ2-2, with D possibly TRBD1 on 5 matching bases. The TCR comes from a man aged 18 to 35 in good health. The chain's CDR3 is CAWRTRASTGELFF. CDR3 DNA: TGTGCCTGGAGGACCAGGGCGAGCACCGGGGAGCTGTTTTTT.